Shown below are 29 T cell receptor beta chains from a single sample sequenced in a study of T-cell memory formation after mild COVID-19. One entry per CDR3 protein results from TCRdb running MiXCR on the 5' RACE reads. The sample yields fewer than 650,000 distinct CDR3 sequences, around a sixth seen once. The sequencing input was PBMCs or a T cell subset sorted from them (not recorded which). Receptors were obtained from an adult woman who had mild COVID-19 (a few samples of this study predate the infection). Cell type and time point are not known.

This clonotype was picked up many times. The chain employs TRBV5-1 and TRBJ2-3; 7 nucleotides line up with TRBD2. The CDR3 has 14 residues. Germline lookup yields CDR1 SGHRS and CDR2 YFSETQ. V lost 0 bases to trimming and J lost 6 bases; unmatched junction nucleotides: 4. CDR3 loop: CASSLDGGLDTQYF. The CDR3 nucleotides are TGCGCCAGCAGCTTGGACGGGGGGTTGGATACGCAGTATTTT.

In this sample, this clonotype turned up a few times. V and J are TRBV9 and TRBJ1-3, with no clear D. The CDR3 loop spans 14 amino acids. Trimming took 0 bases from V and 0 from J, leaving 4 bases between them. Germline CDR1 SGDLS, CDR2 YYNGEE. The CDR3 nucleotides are TGTGCCAGCAGCGTAGTCAGCTCTGGAAACACCATATATTTT. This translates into CASSVVSSGNTIYF.

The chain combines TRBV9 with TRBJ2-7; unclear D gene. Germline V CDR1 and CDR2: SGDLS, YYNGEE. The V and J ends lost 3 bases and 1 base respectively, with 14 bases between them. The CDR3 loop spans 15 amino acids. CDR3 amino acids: CASSETVHRSYEQYF. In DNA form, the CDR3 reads TGTGCCAGCAGCGAGACGGTACACCGTTCCTACGAGCAGTACTTC.

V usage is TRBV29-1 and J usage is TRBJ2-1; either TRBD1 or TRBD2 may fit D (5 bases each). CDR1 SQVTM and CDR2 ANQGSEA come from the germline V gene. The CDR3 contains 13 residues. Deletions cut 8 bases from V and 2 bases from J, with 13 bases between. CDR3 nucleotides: TGCAGCATCCGAAGGGGACCCTACAATGAGCAGTTCTTC. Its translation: CSIRRGPYNEQFF.

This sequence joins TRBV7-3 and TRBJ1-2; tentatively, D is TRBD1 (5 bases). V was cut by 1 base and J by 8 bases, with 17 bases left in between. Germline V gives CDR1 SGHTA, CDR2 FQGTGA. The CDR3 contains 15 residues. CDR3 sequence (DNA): TGTGCCAGCAGCTTAAACGGGGTAGGGGAGGTCGGCTACACCTTC. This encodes CASSLNGVGEVGYTF.

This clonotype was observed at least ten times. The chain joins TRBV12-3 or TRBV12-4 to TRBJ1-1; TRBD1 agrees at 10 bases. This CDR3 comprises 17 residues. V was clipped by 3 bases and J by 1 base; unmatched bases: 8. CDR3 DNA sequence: TGTGCCAGCAGTTTTGGGGACAGGGGTAACCCGAACACTGAAGCTTTCTTT. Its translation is CASSFGDRGNPNTEAFF.

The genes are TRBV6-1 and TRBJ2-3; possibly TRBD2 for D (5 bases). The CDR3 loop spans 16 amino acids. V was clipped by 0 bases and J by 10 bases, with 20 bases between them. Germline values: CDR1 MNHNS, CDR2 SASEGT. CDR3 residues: CASSEAFIGLLGAQYF. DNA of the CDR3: TGTGCCAGCAGTGAAGCGTTCATTGGACTTCTTGGGGCGCAGTATTTT.

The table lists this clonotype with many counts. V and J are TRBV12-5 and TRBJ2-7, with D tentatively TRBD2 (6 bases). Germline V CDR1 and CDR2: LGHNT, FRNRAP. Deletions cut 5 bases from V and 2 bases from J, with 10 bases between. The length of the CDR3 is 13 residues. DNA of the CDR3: TGTGCTAGTGGTCCCGGGAGAACCTACGAGCAGTACTTC. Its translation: CASGPGRTYEQYF.

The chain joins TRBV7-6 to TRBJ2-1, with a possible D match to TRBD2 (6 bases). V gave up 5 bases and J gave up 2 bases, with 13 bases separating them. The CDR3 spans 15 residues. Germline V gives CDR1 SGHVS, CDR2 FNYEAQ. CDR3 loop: CASSPVAATYNEQFF. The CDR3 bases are TGTGCCAGCAGCCCAGTAGCGGCGACCTACAATGAGCAGTTCTTC.

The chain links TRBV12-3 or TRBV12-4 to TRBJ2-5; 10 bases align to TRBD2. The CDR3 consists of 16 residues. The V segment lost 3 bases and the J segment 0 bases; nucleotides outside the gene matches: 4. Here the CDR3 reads CASSFGLAEYQETQYF. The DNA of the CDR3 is TGTGCCAGCAGTTTCGGACTAGCGGAGTACCAAGAGACCCAGTACTTC.

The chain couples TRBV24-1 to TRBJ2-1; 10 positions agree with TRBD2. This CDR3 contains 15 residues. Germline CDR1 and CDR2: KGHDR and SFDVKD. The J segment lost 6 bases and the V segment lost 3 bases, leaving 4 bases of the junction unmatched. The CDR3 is CATSDIAGGLNEQFF. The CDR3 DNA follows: TGTGCCACCAGTGATATAGCGGGAGGACTCAATGAGCAGTTCTTC.

The DNA for the CDR3 is TGCGCCAGCAGCTTGGAAGGGACATCCTACAATGAGCAGTTCTTC. Translation gives CASSLEGTSYNEQFF. The genes are TRBV5-1 and TRBJ2-1, with TRBD1 as a possible D gene (6 bases). Trimming took 0 bases from V and 1 from J, leaving 8 bases between them. The CDR3 is 15 residues long. The germline gives CDR1 SGHRS, CDR2 YFSETQ.

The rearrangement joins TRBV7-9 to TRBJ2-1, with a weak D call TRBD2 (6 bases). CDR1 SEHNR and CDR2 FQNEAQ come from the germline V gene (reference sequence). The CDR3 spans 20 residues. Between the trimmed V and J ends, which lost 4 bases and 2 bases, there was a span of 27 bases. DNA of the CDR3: TGTGCCAGCAGCTCTCTAATCCTCCGGGACTCCCCTACCCCCTACAATGAGCAGTTCTTC. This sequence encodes CASSSLILRDSPTPYNEQFF.

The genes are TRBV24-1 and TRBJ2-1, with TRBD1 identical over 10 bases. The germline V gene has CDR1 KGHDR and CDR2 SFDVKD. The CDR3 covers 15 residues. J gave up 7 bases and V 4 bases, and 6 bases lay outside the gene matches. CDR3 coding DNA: TGTGCCACCAGTGACGACAGGGGGCGTAAAAATGAGCAGTTCTTC. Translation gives CATSDDRGRKNEQFF.

The CDR3 DNA sequence: TGTGCCACCAGTGATCGGACGAGGAGAGGCGAGCAGTTCTTC. Protein product: CATSDRTRRGEQFF. The J gene is TRBJ2-1, the V gene TRBV24-1; D not certain. CDR1 KGHDR and CDR2 SFDVKD come from the germline V gene. Trimming took 3 bases from V and 10 from J, leaving 15 bases between them. The CDR3 totals 14 residues.

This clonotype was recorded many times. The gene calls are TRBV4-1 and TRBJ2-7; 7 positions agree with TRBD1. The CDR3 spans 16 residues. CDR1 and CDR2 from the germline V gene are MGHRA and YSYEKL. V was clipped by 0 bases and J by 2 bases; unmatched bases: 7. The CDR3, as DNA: TGCGCCAGCAGCCAAGAGACAGGGAGTCCCACCTACGAGCAGTACTTC. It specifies CASSQETGSPTYEQYF.

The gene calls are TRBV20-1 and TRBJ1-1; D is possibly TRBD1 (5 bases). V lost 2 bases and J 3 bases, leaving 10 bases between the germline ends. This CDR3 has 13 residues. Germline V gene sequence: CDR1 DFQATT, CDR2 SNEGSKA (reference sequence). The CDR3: CSARRGGDTEAFF. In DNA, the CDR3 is TGCAGTGCTAGAAGGGGAGGGGACACTGAAGCTTTCTTT.

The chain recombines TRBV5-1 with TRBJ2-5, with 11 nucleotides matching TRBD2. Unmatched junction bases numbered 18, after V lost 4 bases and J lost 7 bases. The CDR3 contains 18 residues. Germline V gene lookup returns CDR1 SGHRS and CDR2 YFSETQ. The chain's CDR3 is CASSPGSWSSGGISTQYF. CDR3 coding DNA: TGCGCCAGCAGCCCGGGGTCGTGGTCTAGCGGGGGGATATCGACCCAGTACTTC.

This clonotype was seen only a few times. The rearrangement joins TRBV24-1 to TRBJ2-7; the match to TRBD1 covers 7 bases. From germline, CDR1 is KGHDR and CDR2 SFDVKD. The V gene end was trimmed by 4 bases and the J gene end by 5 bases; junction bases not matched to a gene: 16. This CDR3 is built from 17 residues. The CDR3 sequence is CATSEDRYRGMRDEQYF. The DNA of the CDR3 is TGTGCCACCAGTGAAGATCGGTACAGGGGAATGCGGGACGAGCAGTACTTC.

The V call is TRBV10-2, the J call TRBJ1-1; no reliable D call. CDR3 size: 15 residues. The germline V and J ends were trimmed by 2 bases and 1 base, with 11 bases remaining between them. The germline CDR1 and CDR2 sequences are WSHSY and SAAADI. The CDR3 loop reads CASSEPIHWNTEAFF. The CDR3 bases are TGCGCCAGCAGTGAGCCGATACACTGGAACACTGAAGCTTTCTTT.

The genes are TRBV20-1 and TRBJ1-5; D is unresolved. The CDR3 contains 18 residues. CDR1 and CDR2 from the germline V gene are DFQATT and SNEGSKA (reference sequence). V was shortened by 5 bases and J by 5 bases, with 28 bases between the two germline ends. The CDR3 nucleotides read TGCAGTGCTTTAAACCACCGGGCTTTCACCTCCCCCTATCAGCCCCAGCATTTT. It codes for CSALNHRAFTSPYQPQHF.

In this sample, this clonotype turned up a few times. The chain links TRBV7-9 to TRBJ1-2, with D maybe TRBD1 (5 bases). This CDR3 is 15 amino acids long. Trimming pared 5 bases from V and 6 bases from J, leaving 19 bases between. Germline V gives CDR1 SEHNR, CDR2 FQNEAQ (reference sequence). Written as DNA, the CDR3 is TGTGCCAGCAGCATAACAATCGGGGGAGGCCATGGCTACACCTTC. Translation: CASSITIGGGHGYTF.

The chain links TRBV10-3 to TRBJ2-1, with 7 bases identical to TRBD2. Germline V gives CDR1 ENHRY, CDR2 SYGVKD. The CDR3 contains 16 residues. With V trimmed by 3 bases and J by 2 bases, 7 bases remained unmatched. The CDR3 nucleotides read TGTGCCATCAGTGACTCGACCGGGACTACCTACAATGAGCAGTTCTTC. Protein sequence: CAISDSTGTTYNEQFF.

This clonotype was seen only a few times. This CDR3 is CASSLEASAQFF. The CDR3 nucleotides are TGTGCCAGCAGCTTAGAAGCTAGCGCGCAGTTCTTC. The rearrangement uses TRBV7-9 and TRBJ2-1; possibly TRBD2 for D (6 bases). CDR3 length: 12 residues. CDR1 SEHNR and CDR2 FQNEAQ come from the germline V gene (reference sequence). The V end was cut by 1 base, the J end by 12 bases, with 10 bases between.

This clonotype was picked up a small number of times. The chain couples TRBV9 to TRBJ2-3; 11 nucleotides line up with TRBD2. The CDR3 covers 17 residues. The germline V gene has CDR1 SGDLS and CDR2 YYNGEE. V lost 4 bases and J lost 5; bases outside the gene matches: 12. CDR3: CASSRAIAGGQLDTQYF. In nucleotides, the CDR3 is TGTGCCAGCAGCCGAGCAATAGCGGGAGGGCAATTAGATACGCAGTATTTT.

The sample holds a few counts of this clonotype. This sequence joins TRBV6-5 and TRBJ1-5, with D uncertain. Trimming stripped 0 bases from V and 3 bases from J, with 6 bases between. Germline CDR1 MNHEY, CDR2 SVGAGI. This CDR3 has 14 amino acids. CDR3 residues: CASSYSVNNQPQHF. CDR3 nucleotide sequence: TGTGCCAGCAGTTACTCGGTGAACAATCAGCCCCAGCATTTT.

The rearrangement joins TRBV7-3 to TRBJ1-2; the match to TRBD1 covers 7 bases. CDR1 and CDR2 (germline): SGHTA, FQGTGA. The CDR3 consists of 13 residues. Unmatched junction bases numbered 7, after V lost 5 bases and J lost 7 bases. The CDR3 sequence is CASSPSGGGGYTF. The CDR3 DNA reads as TGTGCCAGCAGCCCGTCAGGGGGAGGTGGCTACACCTTC.

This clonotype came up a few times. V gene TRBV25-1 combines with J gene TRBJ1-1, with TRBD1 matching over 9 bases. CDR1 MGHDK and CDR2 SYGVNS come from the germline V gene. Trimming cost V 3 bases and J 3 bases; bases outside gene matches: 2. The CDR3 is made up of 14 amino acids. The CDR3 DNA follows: TGTGCCAGCAGTGAGACAGGGGGTTACACTGAAGCTTTCTTT. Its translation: CASSETGGYTEAFF.

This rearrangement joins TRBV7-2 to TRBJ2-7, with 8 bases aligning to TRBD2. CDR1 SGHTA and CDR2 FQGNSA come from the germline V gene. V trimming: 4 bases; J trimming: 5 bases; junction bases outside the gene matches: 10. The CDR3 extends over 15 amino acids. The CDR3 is CASSSTRAGENEQYF. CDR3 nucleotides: TGTGCCAGCAGCTCGACCAGAGCGGGAGAAAACGAGCAGTACTTC. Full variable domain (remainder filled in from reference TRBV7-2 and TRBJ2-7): GAGVSQSPSNKVTEKGKDVELRCDPISGHTALYWYRQSLGQGLEFLIYFQGNSAPDKSGLPSDRFSAERTGGSVSTLTIQRTQQEDSAVYLCASSSTRAGENEQYFGPGTRLTVT.